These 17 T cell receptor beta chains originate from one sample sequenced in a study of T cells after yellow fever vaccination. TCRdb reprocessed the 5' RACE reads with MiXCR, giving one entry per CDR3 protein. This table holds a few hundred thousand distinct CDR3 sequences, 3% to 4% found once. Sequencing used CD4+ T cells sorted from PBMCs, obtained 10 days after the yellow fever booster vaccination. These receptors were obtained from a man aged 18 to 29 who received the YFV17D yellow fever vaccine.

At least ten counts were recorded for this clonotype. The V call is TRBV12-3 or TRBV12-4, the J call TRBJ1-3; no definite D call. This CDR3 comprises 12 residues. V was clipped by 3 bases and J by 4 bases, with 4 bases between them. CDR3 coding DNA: TGTGCCAGCAGTTTTGCCGGAAACACCATATATTTT. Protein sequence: CASSFAGNTIYF.

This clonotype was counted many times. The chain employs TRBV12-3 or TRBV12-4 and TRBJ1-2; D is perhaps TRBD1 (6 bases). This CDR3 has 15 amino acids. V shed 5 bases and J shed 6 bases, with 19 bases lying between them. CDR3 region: CASSAQQGIGHGYTF. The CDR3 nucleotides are TGTGCCAGCAGTGCACAACAGGGCATTGGGCATGGCTACACCTTC.

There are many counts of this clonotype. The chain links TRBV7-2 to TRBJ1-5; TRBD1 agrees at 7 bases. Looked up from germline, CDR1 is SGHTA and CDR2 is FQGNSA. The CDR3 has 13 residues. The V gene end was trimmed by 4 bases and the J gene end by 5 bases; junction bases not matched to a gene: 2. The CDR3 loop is CASSSRGDQPQHF. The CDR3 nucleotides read TGTGCCAGCAGCTCCAGGGGGGATCAGCCCCAGCATTTT.

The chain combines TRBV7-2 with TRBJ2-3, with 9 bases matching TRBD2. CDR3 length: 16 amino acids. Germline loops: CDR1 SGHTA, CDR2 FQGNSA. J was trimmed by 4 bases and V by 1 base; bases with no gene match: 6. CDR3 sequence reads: CASSLVAGGRADTQYF. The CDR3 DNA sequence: TGTGCCAGCAGCTTAGTTGCGGGGGGGAGGGCAGATACGCAGTATTTT.

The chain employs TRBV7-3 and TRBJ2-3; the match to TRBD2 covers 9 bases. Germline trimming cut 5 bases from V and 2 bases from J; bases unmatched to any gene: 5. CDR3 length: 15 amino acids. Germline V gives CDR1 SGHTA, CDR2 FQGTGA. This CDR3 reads CASSGAGGYTDTQYF. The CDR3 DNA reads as TGTGCCAGCAGCGGGGCGGGGGGGTACACAGATACGCAGTATTTT.

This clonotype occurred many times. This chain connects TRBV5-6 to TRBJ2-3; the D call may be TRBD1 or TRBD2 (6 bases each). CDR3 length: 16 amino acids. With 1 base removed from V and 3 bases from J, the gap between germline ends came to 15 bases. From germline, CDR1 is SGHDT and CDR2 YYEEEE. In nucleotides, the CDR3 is TGTGCCAGCAGCTTGTTGAGGGGGGCTAGAACAGATACGCAGTATTTT. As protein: CASSLLRGARTDTQYF.

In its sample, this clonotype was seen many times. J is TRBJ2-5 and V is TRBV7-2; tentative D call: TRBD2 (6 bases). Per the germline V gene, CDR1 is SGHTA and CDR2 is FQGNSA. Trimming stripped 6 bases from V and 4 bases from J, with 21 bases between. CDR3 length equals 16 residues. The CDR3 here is CASSPNAPTSPETQYF. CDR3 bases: TGTGCCAGCAGTCCTAATGCCCCGACTAGTCCAGAGACCCAGTACTTC.

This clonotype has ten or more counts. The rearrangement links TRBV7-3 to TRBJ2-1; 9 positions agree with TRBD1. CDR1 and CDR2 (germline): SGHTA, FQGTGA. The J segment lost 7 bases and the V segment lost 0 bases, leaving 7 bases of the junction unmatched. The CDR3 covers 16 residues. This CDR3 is CASSLTVPGQGNEQFF. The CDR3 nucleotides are TGTGCCAGCAGCTTAACCGTCCCGGGACAGGGAAATGAGCAGTTCTTC.

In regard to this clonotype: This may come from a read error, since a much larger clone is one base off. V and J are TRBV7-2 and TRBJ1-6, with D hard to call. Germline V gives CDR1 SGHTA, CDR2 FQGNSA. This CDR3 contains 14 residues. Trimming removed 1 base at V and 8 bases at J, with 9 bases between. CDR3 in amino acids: CASSLGTIDSPLHF. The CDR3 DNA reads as TGTGCCAGCAGCTTAGGAACAATTGATTCACCCCTCCACTTT.

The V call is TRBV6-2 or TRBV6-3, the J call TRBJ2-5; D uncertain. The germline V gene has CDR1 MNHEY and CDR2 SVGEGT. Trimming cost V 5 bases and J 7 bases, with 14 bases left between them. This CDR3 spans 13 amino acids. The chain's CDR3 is CASSEPPLVTQYF. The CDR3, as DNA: TGTGCCAGCAGTGAACCCCCGTTGGTGACCCAGTACTTC.

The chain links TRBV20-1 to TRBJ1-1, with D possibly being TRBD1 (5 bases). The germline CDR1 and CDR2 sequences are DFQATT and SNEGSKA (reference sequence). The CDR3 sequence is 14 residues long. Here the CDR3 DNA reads TGCTGTGTGGTACAGAGGGGACGGAACACTGAAGCTTTCTTT. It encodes CCVVQRGRNTEAFF.

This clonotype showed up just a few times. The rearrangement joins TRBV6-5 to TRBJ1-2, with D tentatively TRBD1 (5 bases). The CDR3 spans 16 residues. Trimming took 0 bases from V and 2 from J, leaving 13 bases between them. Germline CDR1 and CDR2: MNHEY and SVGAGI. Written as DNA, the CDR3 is TGTGCCAGCAGTTACTCGCTAGGCAGGGAAAACTATGGCTACACCTTC. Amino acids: CASSYSLGRENYGYTF.

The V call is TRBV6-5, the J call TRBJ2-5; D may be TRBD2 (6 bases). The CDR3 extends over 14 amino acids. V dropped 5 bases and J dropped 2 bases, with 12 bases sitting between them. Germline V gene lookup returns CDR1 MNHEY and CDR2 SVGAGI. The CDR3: CASSTRLVQETQYF. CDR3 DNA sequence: TGTGCCAGCAGTACCCGACTAGTTCAAGAGACCCAGTACTTC.

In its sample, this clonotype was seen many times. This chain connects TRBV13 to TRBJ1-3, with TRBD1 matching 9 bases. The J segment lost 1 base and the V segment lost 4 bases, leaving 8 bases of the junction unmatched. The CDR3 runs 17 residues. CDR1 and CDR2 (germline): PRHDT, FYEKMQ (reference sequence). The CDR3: CASSSRGTGSSGNTIYF. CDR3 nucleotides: TGTGCCAGCAGCTCCCGCGGGACAGGGAGTTCTGGAAACACCATATATTTT.

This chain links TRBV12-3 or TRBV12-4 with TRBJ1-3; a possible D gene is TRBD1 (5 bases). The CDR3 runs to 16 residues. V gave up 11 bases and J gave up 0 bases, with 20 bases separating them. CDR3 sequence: CAGRLGAVTSGNTIYF. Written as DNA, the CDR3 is TGTGCCGGCCGGCTTGGGGCAGTGACCTCTGGAAACACCATATATTTT.

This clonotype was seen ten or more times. The CDR3 sequence is CASSLRGGDTEAFF. The CDR3 nucleotides read TGTGCCAGCAGCCTTAGGGGTGGGGACACTGAAGCTTTCTTT. The chain couples TRBV3-1 to TRBJ1-1, with a possible D match to TRBD1 (5 bases). The germline V gene has CDR1 LGHDT and CDR2 YNNKEL (reference sequence). The CDR3 contains 14 residues. The V end was cut by 4 bases, the J end by 3 bases, with 12 bases between.

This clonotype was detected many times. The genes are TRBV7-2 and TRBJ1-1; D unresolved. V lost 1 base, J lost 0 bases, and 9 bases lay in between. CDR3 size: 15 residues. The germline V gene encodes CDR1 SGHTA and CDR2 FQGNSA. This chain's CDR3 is CASSLVPTMNTEAFF. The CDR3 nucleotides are TGTGCCAGCAGCTTAGTACCAACCATGAACACTGAAGCTTTCTTT.